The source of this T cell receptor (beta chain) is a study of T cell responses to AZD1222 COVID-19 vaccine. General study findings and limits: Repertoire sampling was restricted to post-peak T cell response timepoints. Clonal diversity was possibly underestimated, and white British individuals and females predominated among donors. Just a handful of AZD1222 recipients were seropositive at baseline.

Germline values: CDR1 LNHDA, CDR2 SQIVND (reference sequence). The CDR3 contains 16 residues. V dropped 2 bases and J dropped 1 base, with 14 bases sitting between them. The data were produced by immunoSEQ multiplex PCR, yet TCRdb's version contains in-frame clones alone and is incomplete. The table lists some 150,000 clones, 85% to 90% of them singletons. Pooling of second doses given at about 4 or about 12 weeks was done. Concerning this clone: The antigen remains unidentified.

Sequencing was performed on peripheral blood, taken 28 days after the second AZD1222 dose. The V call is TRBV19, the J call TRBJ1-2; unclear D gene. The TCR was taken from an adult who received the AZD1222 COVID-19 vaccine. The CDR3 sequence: CASSISGVQFNYGYTF. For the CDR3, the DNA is TGTGCCAGTAGTATATCAGGAGTACAGTTTAACTATGGCTACACCTTC.